Presented here are 23 T cell receptor beta chains from one specimen sequenced in a study of low-dose radiotherapy and immunotherapy resistance in tumors. Alpha- and beta-chain coverage of first-strand cDNA came from TRAV- and TRBV-specific primers. TCRs were amplified for around 20 PCR cycles with a constant-region primer and V-primer adapter. TCRdb recomputed calls from the reads with MiXCR, one row per CDR3 protein. The repertoire holds under 90,000 distinct CDR3 sequences, with around 17% as singletons. Time point defined: before trial treatment. Sequences were derived from PBMCs, sampled before treatment. These receptors all come from a male donor with prostate cancer.

This chain links TRBV12-3 or TRBV12-4 with TRBJ2-1, with 7 bases fitting TRBD2. Trimming took 8 bases from V and 5 from J; bases not matched to a gene: 12. CDR3 length: 15 residues. CDR3 bases: TGTGCCAGCGGCTCCGGGACTATCACGGACAATGAGCAGTTCTTC. Translating it yields CASGSGTITDNEQFF.

At least ten counts were recorded for this clonotype. The chain has TRBV30 and TRBJ1-2; D might be TRBD1 (5 bases). The CDR3 contains 11 residues. V was shortened by 5 bases and J by 5 bases, with 9 bases between the two germline ends. Germline V gives CDR1 GTSNPN, CDR2 SVGIG (reference sequence). The CDR3 loop reads CAWGAGYGYTF. CDR3 sequence (DNA): TGTGCCTGGGGAGCAGGGTATGGCTACACCTTC.

In this sample, this clonotype turned up many times. This sequence joins TRBV15 and TRBJ2-2, with D possibly matching TRBD2 (6 bases). The germline gives CDR1 LNHNV, CDR2 YYDKDF (reference sequence). The CDR3 sequence is 13 residues long. V was trimmed by 4 bases and J by 13 bases, leaving 16 bases between them. CDR3 nucleotide sequence: TGTGCCACCAGCACCATAGGGCGGGGTGGGCTGTTTTTT. It encodes CATSTIGRGGLFF.

Turning to this clonotype: Since a far larger clone is one base different, this is likely a read error. The chain recombines TRBV12-3 or TRBV12-4 with TRBJ2-2, with unresolved D. The CDR3 covers 15 residues. Trimming stripped 5 bases from V and 4 bases from J, with 14 bases between. In nucleotides, the CDR3 is TGTGCCAGCAGTGAAGCCGCGTGGGTCACCGGGGAGCTGTTTTTT. It is translated as CASSEAAWVTGELFF.

V usage is TRBV5-5 and J usage is TRBJ2-2; possibly TRBD1 or TRBD2 for D (6 bases each). CDR1 is SGHKS and CDR2 is YYEKEE in the germline V gene (reference sequence). Trimming took 4 bases from V and 3 from J, leaving 25 bases between them. CDR3 length: 19 residues. DNA of the CDR3: TGTGCCAGCAGCCCTAGGGGGGTCCCTACCAGGGTGGACACCGGGGAGCTGTTTTTT. Protein sequence: CASSPRGVPTRVDTGELFF.

This clonotype appeared many times. J is TRBJ2-7 and V is TRBV7-8; D not resolved. The V end lost 5 bases, the J end lost 7 bases, and 9 bases lay between the germline ends. The CDR3 extends over 11 amino acids. Looked up from germline, CDR1 is SGHVS and CDR2 is FQNEAQ. The CDR3 reads CASSLRREQYF. In nucleotides, the CDR3 is TGTGCCAGCAGCCTCAGACGTGAGCAGTACTTC.

Many counts were recorded for this clonotype. This chain uses TRBV29-1 with TRBJ1-2; no reliable D call. The CDR3 spans 13 residues. Germline V gene sequence: CDR1 SQVTM, CDR2 ANQGSEA. Trimming removed 7 bases from V and 6 bases from J, with 18 bases in between. CDR3 amino acids: CSAQPGERDGYTF. The CDR3 DNA follows: TGCAGCGCCCAACCAGGAGAGAGAGATGGCTACACCTTC.

This clonotype occurred many times. The chain couples TRBV5-1 to TRBJ1-2, with D perhaps TRBD1 (6 bases). Trimming left V 0 bases short and J 4 bases short, with 16 bases between. The CDR3 loop spans 16 amino acids. CDR1 SGHRS and CDR2 YFSETQ come from the germline V gene. The CDR3: CASSLVQGTNTYGYTF. The CDR3 bases are TGCGCCAGCAGCTTGGTGCAGGGGACTAATACCTATGGCTACACCTTC. Filled out from reference TRBV5-1 and TRBJ1-2, the complete variable domain reads KAGVTQTPRYLIKTRGQQVTLSCSPISGHRSVSWYQQTPGQGLQFLFEYFSETQRNKGNFPGRFSGRQFSNSRSEMNVSTLELGDSALYLCASSLVQGTNTYGYTFGSGTRLTVV.

This clonotype was counted at least ten times. V and J are TRBV29-1 and TRBJ1-1; no definite D call. CDR1 and CDR2 (germline): SQVTM, ANQGSEA. The CDR3 is 14 amino acids. The germline V and J ends were trimmed by 1 base and 4 bases, with 13 bases remaining between them. CDR3 residues: CSVEAATVGTEAFF. The DNA for the CDR3 is TGCAGCGTTGAAGCGGCCACGGTAGGCACTGAAGCTTTCTTT. The variable domain in full, completed from reference TRBV29-1 and TRBJ1-1, reads SAVISQKPSRDICQRGTSLTIQCQVDSQVTMMFWYRQQPGQSLTLIATANQGSEATYESGFVIDKFPISRPNLTFSTLTVSNMSPEDSSIYLCSVEAATVGTEAFFGQGTRLTVV.

This clonotype showed up many times. As DNA, the CDR3 is TGTGCCAGCAGCTTAGAGGCCAATGAGCAGTTCTTC. Amino acid sequence: CASSLEANEQFF. The V call is TRBV7-2, the J call TRBJ2-1; the D is unclear. Germline CDR1 SGHTA, CDR2 FQGNSA. This CDR3 has 12 residues. Trimming took off 1 base at V and 6 bases at J, with 4 bases between the two ends.

The rearrangement uses TRBV7-2 and TRBJ1-1; D is ambiguous. This CDR3 is built from 14 residues. Germline loops: CDR1 SGHTA, CDR2 FQGNSA. V lost 3 bases and J 0 bases, leaving 8 bases between the germline ends. CDR3 coding DNA: TGTGCCAGCAGCTTTTCTCCCATGAACACTGAAGCTTTCTTT. Translated, it gives CASSFSPMNTEAFF.

This clonotype was seen a handful of times. V gene TRBV7-2 combines with J gene TRBJ1-1; D may be TRBD1 (5 bases). The CDR3 is 14 amino acids. Between the trimmed V and J ends, which lost 1 base and 4 bases, there was a span of 10 bases. Germline values: CDR1 SGHTA, CDR2 FQGNSA. The CDR3 DNA reads TGTGCCAGCAGCTTAGTTGGGGGGATCACTGAAGCTTTCTTT. This translates into CASSLVGGITEAFF. Looking up the rest from reference TRBV7-2 and TRBJ1-1 gives the full variable domain: GAGVSQSPSNKVTEKGKDVELRCDPISGHTALYWYRQSLGQGLEFLIYFQGNSAPDKSGLPSDRFSAERTGGSVSTLTIQRTQQEDSAVYLCASSLVGGITEAFFGQGTRLTVV.

For this clonotype: A single base separates this from a much larger clone, so it may be a read error. This chain joins TRBV4-1 and TRBJ2-7; D is possibly TRBD1 or TRBD2 (6 bases each). CDR3 length: 16 residues. Trimming pared 5 bases from V and 2 bases from J, leaving 19 bases between. Germline values: CDR1 MGHRA, CDR2 YSYEKL. The DNA of the CDR3 is TGCGCCAGCAGCGATCCGGGGGCGCGGAGGGCCTACGAGCAGTACTTC. Protein product: CASSDPGARRAYEQYF.

This clonotype has a handful of counts. One end of the junction is discordant with germline, which a read error may explain. This sequence joins TRBV5-1 and TRBJ2-7, with D tentatively TRBD1 or TRBD2 (5 bases each). The CDR3 loop spans 14 amino acids. Germline CDR1 reads SGHRS; CDR2 reads YFSETQ. CDR3 nucleotides: TGTGCCAGCAGCTTGTGGGGTGGGGGTTACGAGCAGTACTTC. Its translation: CASSLWGGGYEQYF.

This clonotype occurred many times. The chain carries TRBV20-1 and TRBJ2-3; D unclear. Trimming stripped 3 bases from V and 2 bases from J, with 15 bases between. The germline gives CDR1 DFQATT, CDR2 SNEGSKA (reference sequence). This CDR3 is built from 15 residues. The CDR3 loop reads CSASTRAVTTDTQYF. DNA of the CDR3: TGCAGTGCTAGCACCCGGGCGGTAACCACAGATACGCAGTATTTT.

This clonotype was detected a few times. This sequence joins TRBV19 and TRBJ1-2; TRBD1 matches 7 bases. Germline loops: CDR1 LNHDA, CDR2 SQIVND (reference sequence). This CDR3 has 13 residues. With 3 bases clipped from V and 8 bases from J, the junction kept 6 bases outside the gene matches. The CDR3 DNA reads TGTGCCAGTAGTATTGGGAGGGGGCGCGGCTACACCTTC. Its protein is CASSIGRGRGYTF.

This clonotype occurred many times. CDR3 region: CASSRDGGTDTQYF. For the CDR3, the DNA is TGTGCCAGCAGCCGGGACGGGGGCACAGATACGCAGTATTTT. The rearrangement joins TRBV5-6 to TRBJ2-3, with D perhaps given as TRBD1 or TRBD2 (5 bases each). V was clipped by 4 bases and J by 1 base, with 10 bases between them. There are 14 residues in the CDR3. Germline CDR1 is SGHDT and CDR2 is YYEEEE.

This clonotype was detected many times. The chain recombines TRBV4-2 with TRBJ2-7; 7 bases align to TRBD1. The CDR3 is made up of 14 amino acids. From germline, CDR1 is LGHNA and CDR2 YNFKEQ. The ends lost 3 bases at V and 2 bases at J; junction bases unmatched: 4. Written as DNA, the CDR3 is TGTGCCAGCAGCCATCGGGACAGTACCTACGAGCAGTACTTC. It codes for CASSHRDSTYEQYF.

This clonotype has a count of ten or more. The chain recombines TRBV20-1 with TRBJ2-1, with a weak D call TRBD2 (6 bases). CDR1 is DFQATT and CDR2 is SNEGSKA in the germline V gene (reference sequence). The length of the CDR3 is 14 residues. V shed 3 bases and J shed 4 bases, with 13 bases lying between them. CDR3 protein: CSARTGLSYNEQFF. CDR3 coding DNA: TGCAGTGCTAGGACGGGACTCTCGTACAATGAGCAGTTCTTC.

This clonotype was observed many times. The rearrangement links TRBV2 to TRBJ2-1; D ambiguous. V was trimmed by 4 bases and J by 8 bases, leaving 12 bases between them. The CDR3 sequence is 13 residues long. The V gene's germline CDR1 is SNHLY and CDR2 FYNNEI. The CDR3 loop reads CASSVSMVHEQFF. The CDR3 bases are TGTGCCAGCAGTGTCAGCATGGTACATGAGCAGTTCTTC.

Ten or more counts support this clonotype. The chain links TRBV5-5 to TRBJ1-5; 8 bases match TRBD1. CDR1 and CDR2 from the germline V gene are SGHKS and YYEKEE (reference sequence). V dropped 4 bases and J dropped 4; count of bases not matched to a gene: 1. The CDR3 spans 13 residues. The CDR3 region is CASSRDRNQPQHF. For the CDR3, the DNA is TGTGCCAGCAGCCGGGACAGGAATCAGCCCCAGCATTTT.

The CDR3 reads CASSQTTGPGNTIYF. Written as DNA, the CDR3 is TGCGCCAGCAGCCAGACGACAGGGCCTGGAAACACCATATATTTT. The chain joins TRBV5-1 to TRBJ1-3; TRBD1 aligns across 7 bases. Losses at the gene ends were 4 bases for V and 2 bases for J; bases not matched to a gene: 6. From germline, CDR1 is SGHRS and CDR2 YFSETQ. There are 15 residues in the CDR3.

There are many counts of this clonotype. This chain connects TRBV12-5 to TRBJ1-3, with D possibly being TRBD1 (5 bases). The CDR3 is made up of 17 amino acids. The germline V gene encodes CDR1 LGHNT and CDR2 FRNRAP. V was pared by 7 bases and J by 0 bases, with 19 bases between. In DNA, the CDR3 is TGTGCTAGTGTTCCGACCATCACAGGCCACTCTGGAAACACCATATATTTT. Protein: CASVPTITGHSGNTIYF.